This T cell receptor (beta chain) was identified in a study of cytomegalovirus exposure and HLA in healthy donors (dated by TCRdb to about 2017). Background on the whole study: According to an earlier analysis of a few hundred of the donors, about 179 million T cells yielded 117 million unique TCR beta sequences and 276 Gb of sequence data. An early release that covered roughly 600 HLA-typed donors contained about 290 gigabases of sequencing data and about 93 million unique TCR sequences. The genetic ancestry cluster associated with self-reported Caucasian donors included 65% to 90% of the approximately 410 genotyped donors. The aim of the study was to test whether cataloging public T cell receptors could identify signatures of past pathogen exposure. The study profiled the T cell repertoires of 550 to 700 subjects by immunosequencing and related them to cytomegalovirus serostatus. Besides the first cohort of roughly 700 subjects, a separate validation cohort made up of some 110 different subjects was used. High-throughput TCR immunosequencing, statistical association of individual TCRs with disease status, and machine learning were combined to predict cytomegalovirus infection status. A later analysis re-examined previously published TCR beta repertoires from hundreds of donors and added high-resolution HLA genotyping to investigate patterns of TCR occurrence. Rather than drawing on any new phenotypic data, the later analysis identified candidate immune exposures from TCR beta sequences and the way those sequences occurred across donors. In an earlier analysis of roughly 600 of the donors, high-throughput TCR beta sequencing was used to judge whether each TCR beta V gene segment behaved as functional or pseudogenic. Donor age, sex, ethnicity and CMV serostatus were compiled alongside the repertoire data. A later genetic analysis took genome-wide SNP genotypes for about 55% of the roughly 670 donors and used that subset as a discovery cohort. Every repertoire in the discovery cohort had been generated on one and the same sequencing platform. HLA typing included class I and class II loci at four-digit resolution. Typing coverage differed by locus: A, B, C, DRB1 and DQB1 were typed in about 620-630 donors, DQA1 in about 510, DPA1 in some 600, and DPB1 in approximately 450. A handful of DR-DQ haplotypes were handled as single units for association and clustering because linkage in the cohort was strong. Among 398 genotyped donors of the cohort, an average of 235,054 unique TCR beta nucleotide sequences were sequenced per donor, around 20% of them non-productive.

Concerning this clone: This receptor's antigen is unknown. Base qualities are missing; no much larger clone stands one base away.

The library relied on the immunoSEQ multiplex PCR assay. The multiplex PCR relied on a mix of 60 forward primers for TCR Vbeta segments and 13 reverse primers for TCR Jbeta segments. Amplification of the CDR3 region of rearranged TCR beta genes was performed with a multiplex PCR assay on genomic DNA. On the Illumina HiSeq System, the amplified TCR beta libraries were sequenced as 87-base-pair reads. The authors' pipeline ran thus. In a later analysis, tens of millions of unique TCR beta chains were counted across the 500 to 850 repertoires, and about 9.9 million of these chains were shared by at least two donors. Raw reads were error-corrected and collapsed into unique sequences with a nearest-neighbor algorithm that merged closely related sequences to remove PCR and sequencing errors. To assign V, D and J gene segments, CDR3 sequences were aligned to IMGT reference sequences. For a sequence to be retained, a match of at least six nucleotides was required to both a V gene segment and a J gene segment. Rearrangements were classified as productive when the CDR3 lacked stop codons and remained in frame with V and J, and all other rearrangements were classified as non-productive. Following IMGT convention, CDR3 was defined as the stretch from the second conserved V-encoded cysteine up to the conserved J-encoded phenylalanine. The earlier analysis of some 540 of the donors excluded any sequence lacking an unambiguous match to a single V gene segment. An earlier analysis of a few hundred of the donors called V segments functional above 56.7% productive rearrangements and segregating when the between-donor standard deviation exceeded 5%. To diagnose cytomegalovirus status from the catalog of TCR beta chain sequences, a statistical classification framework was built. In a later analysis, V and J genes were assigned by comparing TCR nucleotide sequences against IMGT/GENE-DB human TR gene sequences. The TCRdist pipeline was used in a later analysis to assign CDR3 sequences and most-parsimonious VDJ recombination scenarios. In a later analysis, every TCR beta chain was defined by the combination of its CDR3 amino acid sequence and its V-gene family, and reads without a unique V-gene family were dropped. In a later analysis, 450 to 600 highly shared, low-generation-probability nucleotide sequences were removed to address suspected cross-contamination and a sequencing artifact. In a later analysis, a clonal expansion index for each public chain was calculated from normalized within-repertoire ranks of inferred template counts. In a later analysis, generation probabilities were computed with a VDJ recombination model fitted to out-of-frame rearrangements, and the resulting probabilities were checked against IGoR. Hypergeometric tests were used in a later analysis to score TCR-TCR, TCR-HLA and TCR-CMV co-occurrence, with a repertoire-size bias correction applied to the TCR pairs. To estimate false discovery rates, a later analysis permuted the HLA or CMV assignments 20 times. A later analysis grouped co-occurring TCRs with DBSCAN, adding TCRdist sequence similarity when clustering within HLA-allele-positive subsets. Repertoires with fewer than 30,000 or more than 120,000 public chains, plus five repertoires with anomalous nucleotide sharing, were excluded from co-occurrence clustering. Entries here come from immuneACCESS through TCRdb and include only in-frame sequences with V and J called. Some clones fail to appear in such tables; in the studies checked, an unresolved V gene covers under half of the shortfall, and the cause of the remainder is unknown. The V and J calls and clone size are taken from that table; D and trimming were inferred from the DNA. In all, the sample holds approximately 150,000 clones, and approximately 67% of those were seen once. The ten largest clones capture roughly 4.1% of the sample.

The cohort comprised around 690 healthy bone marrow donors. All cohort members were sampled while nominally healthy, although unrecorded immune exposures were likely present. The donor was CMV seropositive and belonged to the group of 250 to 350 seropositive cohort members. A peripheral blood sample was collected from each donor, and TCR beta sequencing was performed on peripheral blood mononuclear cells. Genomic DNA extraction from the blood cell samples was performed with the Qiagen DNeasy Blood Extraction Kit. The V end gives up 3 bases and the J end 6 bases, leaving 8 bases in the junction not matched to a gene. CDR1 and CDR2 are drawn from the germline V gene (reference sequence): GTSNPN, SVGIG. The CDR3 holds 15 amino acids from the cysteine to the phenylalanine. CDR3 DNA only is kept here, 45 bases in frame from base 1. Here is what the overall study found, with its caveats: Strong co-occurrence of HLA alleles, especially DR and DQ, made assigning TCR associations to individual alleles difficult. Several of the top co-occurrence clusters appeared to be linked to parvovirus B19, influenza, CMV and Epstein-Barr virus, according to a later analysis. A cluster of highly shared sequence variants was judged likely to represent a technical artifact of the sequencing pipeline. In vitro tests confirmed that a few of the cytomegalovirus-associated TCR beta chains recognize cytomegalovirus antigens. Because some donors lacked HLA typing at each locus, the association tests relied only on the typed subset. The authors suggested that the approach could potentially be generalized to other disease states and immunological phenotypes. A further reported finding was that TCR beta sequences accurately predicted the HLA-A and HLA-B alleles for most subjects in the first cohort. In the study, about 150 TCR beta chains were listed as associated with cytomegalovirus. Compared with the approximately 700-donor mean, donors in an Asian-associated ancestry cluster had fewer N-insertions in productive TCRs, according to a later genetic analysis. Most TCR sequences were observed very rarely across donors, whereas some public TCRs were present in many individuals. Correlated functional status among segregating V segments might be attributable to linkage disequilibrium, but an unknown experimental factor could not be ruled out. An association between a missense DCLRE1C variant and V-gene and J-gene trimming of TCR beta chains was found in a later genetic analysis and replicated in an independent cohort. Over 15 rarely observed V segments, including chromosome 9 orphons, were excluded from the earlier analysis of approximately 500 of the donors because counts were too low. Sequencing depth was assumed to be roughly uniform across donors in the presence/absence analyses, though that assumption may not hold. In a later analysis, the rate of TCR association differed among HLA loci, with DRB1 alleles having the most associated TCRs and HLA-C alleles having the fewest. In an earlier analysis of about 600 of the donors, most TCR beta V segments appeared in productive rearrangements about 87% or about 30% of the time, broadly matching IMGT annotations. In a later analysis, around 17,000 TCR beta sequences were associated with specific HLA alleles at a false discovery rate of 0.05. Some IMGT-functional V segments, including TRBV6-2 and TRBV6-3, could not be distinguished by the 87-base-pair reads and were therefore excluded. The cohort was sequenced for TCR beta chains only, and without alpha or paired-chain data the features that could be detected were limited. Most CMV-associated TCR beta chains appeared to be HLA-restricted in a later analysis, and the HLA associations seemed to be driven largely by CMV exposure. In both the original and validation cohorts, the classifier was reported to diagnose cytomegalovirus status with high specificity and sensitivity. In a later analysis, HLA-associated TCR beta chains showed more clonal expansion and lower generation probabilities than non-associated chains that were equally common. Immune exposure information for the cohort was limited to CMV serostatus.

The material sequenced was PBMCs. The chain joins TRBV30 to TRBJ1-5, and 10 bases in between align with TRBD1. The clonotype originates from a woman aged 18-35 years in good health and CMV-seropositive. The sequence in DNA is TGTGCCTGGAGCTCGGGACAGGGGAGGGTTCAGCCCCAGCATTTT. The encoded protein is CAWSSGQGRVQPQHF.